The rows below give T cell receptor beta chains drawn from one sample of a study of early T cells in non-severe SARS-CoV-2 infection. One entry per CDR3 protein, called by TCRdb with MiXCR from the 5' RACE reads. The sample includes approximately 50,000 distinct CDR3 sequences, 7% to 10% of them seen just once. Material: whole blood. The receptors originated from an adult who was a healthcare worker with PCR-confirmed SARS-CoV-2 infection or an uninfected control (not recorded which). Both conserved end residues are part of each CDR3. The D gene is left open where the match is weak. Where a row states a size, it is once, few, many or the class of an expanded clone; other rows omit it.

clone size: .; V gene: TRBV7-3; J gene: TRBJ2-1; D gene: .; CDR3 protein: CASSSSGHEQFF; CDR3 DNA: TGTGCCAGCAGCTCGAGCGGTCATGAGCAGTTCTTC
clone size: many; V gene: TRBV29-1; J gene: TRBJ2-5; D gene: .; CDR3 protein: CSVEQGGLETQYF; CDR3 DNA: TGCAGCGTCGAACAGGGGGGGCTGGAGACCCAGTACTTC
clone size: .; V gene: TRBV6-5; J gene: TRBJ1-1; D gene: TRBD1; CDR3 protein: CASSYVDRGSAFF; CDR3 DNA: TGTGCCAGCAGTTACGTGGACAGGGGTTCGGCTTTCTTT
clone size: .; V gene: TRBV10-3; J gene: TRBJ1-1; D gene: TRBD1; CDR3 protein: CAISESGQGTMEAFF; CDR3 DNA: TGTGCCATCAGTGAGTCGGGACAGGGAACAATGGAAGCTTTCTTT
clone size: few; V gene: TRBV27; J gene: TRBJ1-6; D gene: TRBD1; CDR3 protein: CASSTKWTGDSPLHF; CDR3 DNA: TGTGCCAGCAGTACGAAATGGACAGGTGATTCACCCCTCCACTTT
clone size: few; V gene: TRBV3-1; J gene: TRBJ2-7; D gene: .; CDR3 protein: CASSQVIGSKLAEQYF; CDR3 DNA: TGTGCCAGCAGCCAAGTGATAGGATCGAAACTCGCCGAGCAGTACTTC
clone size: .; V gene: TRBV7-8; J gene: TRBJ2-2; D gene: TRBD1; CDR3 protein: CASSFRTGSTGELFF; CDR3 DNA: TGTGCCAGCAGCTTTCGGACAGGGAGCACCGGGGAGCTGTTTTTT
clone size: few; V gene: TRBV20-1; J gene: TRBJ1-5; D gene: TRBD1; CDR3 protein: CSARTRGVGNQPQHF; CDR3 DNA: TGCAGTGCTAGGACCAGGGGGGTCGGCAATCAGCCCCAGCATTTT
clone size: .; V gene: TRBV5-1; J gene: TRBJ2-1; D gene: TRBD2; CDR3 protein: CASSSGTSGYNEQFF; CDR3 DNA: TGCGCCAGCAGCTCCGGGACTAGCGGCTACAATGAGCAGTTCTTC
clone size: .; V gene: TRBV20-1; J gene: TRBJ1-3; D gene: .; CDR3 protein: CSASLYSENTIYF; CDR3 DNA: TGCAGTGCGAGCTTGTACTCTGAAAACACCATATATTTT
clone size: many; V gene: TRBV9; J gene: TRBJ2-2; D gene: .; CDR3 protein: CASSTPAGNAGELFF; CDR3 DNA: TGTGCCAGCAGCACGCCGGCGGGTAACGCCGGGGAGCTGTTTTTT
clone size: .; V gene: TRBV12-3/TRBV12-4; J gene: TRBJ2-5; D gene: .; CDR3 protein: CASSERRERKTQYF; CDR3 DNA: TGTGCCAGCAGTGAACGCCGGGAGAGGAAGACCCAGTACTTC
clone size: few; V gene: TRBV9; J gene: TRBJ1-6; D gene: .; CDR3 protein: CASSPQVAGDNSPLHF; CDR3 DNA: TGTGCCAGCAGCCCCCAAGTTGCAGGCGATAATTCACCCCTCCACTTT
clone size: many; V gene: TRBV12-5; J gene: TRBJ2-7; D gene: .; CDR3 protein: CASGRRQGLNYEQYF; CDR3 DNA: TGTGCTAGTGGGAGAAGACAGGGACTCAATTACGAGCAGTACTTC
clone size: few; V gene: TRBV7-6; J gene: TRBJ2-1; D gene: TRBD2; CDR3 protein: CASSPSTSGNEQFF; CDR3 DNA: TGTGCCAGCAGCCCCTCGACTAGCGGAAATGAGCAGTTCTTC
clone size: many; V gene: TRBV21-1; J gene: TRBJ1-5; D gene: .; CDR3 protein: CASSTTCSNQPQHF; CDR3 DNA: TGTGCCAGCAGCACAACGTGTAGCAATCAGCCCCAGCATTTT
clone size: few; V gene: TRBV12-5; J gene: TRBJ2-1; D gene: TRBD2; CDR3 protein: CASGLVSGRALEQFF; CDR3 DNA: TGTGCTAGTGGTTTGGTAAGCGGGAGGGCCCTTGAGCAGTTCTTC
clone size: few; V gene: TRBV9; J gene: TRBJ2-1; D gene: .; CDR3 protein: CASTPGLADNEQFF; CDR3 DNA: TGTGCCAGCACCCCCGGGCTAGCAGACAATGAGCAGTTCTTC
clone size: many; V gene: TRBV20-1; J gene: TRBJ1-2; D gene: TRBD1; CDR3 protein: CSATDRAGYTF; CDR3 DNA: TGCAGTGCTACGGACAGGGCGGGCTACACCTTC
clone size: .; V gene: TRBV18; J gene: TRBJ2-3; D gene: TRBD1; CDR3 protein: CASSPPGQGTDTQYF; CDR3 DNA: TGTGCCAGCTCACCTCCGGGACAGGGCACAGATACGCAGTATTTT
clone size: few; V gene: TRBV6-5; J gene: TRBJ2-1; D gene: .; CDR3 protein: CASSYGAGPYHRGYNEQFF; CDR3 DNA: TGTGCCAGCAGTTACGGGGCAGGGCCCTATCATAGGGGATACAATGAGCAGTTCTTC
clone size: .; V gene: TRBV3-1; J gene: TRBJ1-4; D gene: .; CDR3 protein: CASSRRTNEKLFF; CDR3 DNA: TGTGCCAGCAGCCGGCGGACTAATGAAAAACTGTTTTTT
clone size: .; V gene: TRBV5-1; J gene: TRBJ1-3; D gene: TRBD1; CDR3 protein: CASSSRQGLSGNTIYF; CDR3 DNA: TGCGCCAGCAGCTCGCGACAGGGCCTCTCTGGAAACACCATATATTTT
clone size: .; V gene: TRBV28; J gene: TRBJ2-5; D gene: .; CDR3 protein: CASTSRGETQYF; CDR3 DNA: TGTGCCAGCACCTCTAGGGGAGAGACCCAGTACTTC
clone size: few; V gene: TRBV20-1; J gene: TRBJ2-5; D gene: .; CDR3 protein: CSATPWARETQYF; CDR3 DNA: TGCAGTGCTACCCCGTGGGCACGGGAGACCCAGTACTTC
clone size: few; V gene: TRBV28; J gene: TRBJ1-2; D gene: .; CDR3 protein: CASSLLQGVSGYGYTF; CDR3 DNA: TGTGCCAGCAGTTTATTGCAAGGGGTATCTGGCTATGGCTACACCTTC
clone size: many; V gene: TRBV7-7; J gene: TRBJ2-3; D gene: .; CDR3 protein: CASSSGSTDTQYF; CDR3 DNA: TGTGCTAGCAGCTCCGGGAGCACAGATACGCAGTATTTT
clone size: many; V gene: TRBV20-1; J gene: TRBJ2-3; D gene: TRBD2; CDR3 protein: CSAITSGLPAHTDTQYF; CDR3 DNA: TGCAGTGCAATTACTAGCGGCCTACCCGCGCACACAGATACGCAGTATTTT
clone size: many; V gene: TRBV19; J gene: TRBJ2-2; D gene: .; CDR3 protein: CASSIRQAPGTGELFF; CDR3 DNA: TGTGCCAGTAGTATTCGACAGGCCCCGGGCACCGGGGAGCTGTTTTTT
clone size: .; V gene: TRBV30; J gene: TRBJ1-5; D gene: .; CDR3 protein: CAWSAGDHNQPQHF; CDR3 DNA: TGTGCCTGGAGTGCAGGGGACCACAATCAGCCCCAGCATTTT
clone size: few; V gene: TRBV5-4; J gene: TRBJ2-1; D gene: .; CDR3 protein: CASSSPPGQQFF; CDR3 DNA: TGTGCCAGCAGCTCCCCACCGGGGCAGCAGTTCTTC
clone size: .; V gene: TRBV2; J gene: TRBJ2-3; D gene: TRBD1; CDR3 protein: CASRGADRGLIPDTQYF; CDR3 DNA: TGTGCCAGCAGGGGTGCTGACAGGGGGCTTATCCCAGATACGCAGTATTTT
clone size: few; V gene: TRBV3-1; J gene: TRBJ2-1; D gene: .; CDR3 protein: CASSQDLHRSYNEQFF; CDR3 DNA: TGTGCCAGCAGCCAAGATTTGCATCGCTCCTACAATGAGCAGTTCTTC
clone size: few; V gene: TRBV11-2; J gene: TRBJ1-3; D gene: .; CDR3 protein: CASSYREWNTIYF; CDR3 DNA: TGTGCCAGCAGCTACAGGGAATGGAACACCATATATTTT
clone size: few; V gene: TRBV10-1; J gene: TRBJ2-1; D gene: .; CDR3 protein: CASSESLTYNEQFF; CDR3 DNA: TGCGCCAGCAGTGAGAGTTTAACCTACAATGAGCAGTTCTTC
clone size: .; V gene: TRBV7-6; J gene: TRBJ2-7; D gene: TRBD1; CDR3 protein: CASSHSRTGGEYEQYF; CDR3 DNA: TGTGCCAGCAGCCACTCCCGGACAGGGGGCGAGTACGAGCAGTACTTC
clone size: .; V gene: TRBV7-8; J gene: TRBJ2-3; D gene: .; CDR3 protein: CASSLPGVVTDTQYF; CDR3 DNA: TGTGCCAGCAGCTTACCGGGGGTGGTCACAGATACGCAGTATTTT
clone size: many; V gene: TRBV19; J gene: TRBJ2-3; D gene: .; CDR3 protein: CASSMAGRETDTQYF; CDR3 DNA: TGTGCCAGTAGTATGGCCGGACGCGAGACAGATACGCAGTATTTT
clone size: many; V gene: TRBV7-6; J gene: TRBJ2-2; D gene: TRBD2; CDR3 protein: CASSLRSGDVGELFF; CDR3 DNA: TGTGCCAGCAGCTTAAGGAGCGGGGACGTCGGGGAGCTGTTTTTT
clone size: .; V gene: TRBV7-8; J gene: TRBJ2-7; D gene: .; CDR3 protein: CASSPNLPVSSYEQYF; CDR3 DNA: TGTGCCAGCAGCCCTAACCTCCCAGTCAGCTCCTACGAGCAGTACTTC
clone size: .; V gene: TRBV7-8; J gene: TRBJ1-2; D gene: .; CDR3 protein: CASSPPDTLTIGYTF; CDR3 DNA: TGTGCCAGCAGCCCACCTGATACATTAACTATAGGCTACACCTTC
clone size: .; V gene: TRBV27; J gene: TRBJ1-3; D gene: .; CDR3 protein: CASPRGTRVSTSENTIYF; CDR3 DNA: TGTGCCAGCCCGAGGGGGACAAGGGTTTCTACCTCTGAAAACACCATATATTTT
clone size: few; V gene: TRBV5-1; J gene: TRBJ2-3; D gene: .; CDR3 protein: CASSTSGTATDTQYF; CDR3 DNA: TGCGCCAGCAGCACCTCCGGGACGGCCACAGATACGCAGTATTTT
clone size: few; V gene: TRBV5-8; J gene: TRBJ1-1; D gene: .; CDR3 protein: CASSQTLLEAFF; CDR3 DNA: TGTGCCAGCAGCCAAACACTCCTTGAAGCTTTCTTT
clone size: few; V gene: TRBV4-1; J gene: TRBJ2-1; D gene: TRBD2; CDR3 protein: CASSPQRGAVNEQFF; CDR3 DNA: TGCGCCAGCAGCCCGCAGCGGGGGGCCGTCAATGAGCAGTTCTTC
clone size: .; V gene: TRBV28; J gene: TRBJ1-2; D gene: .; CDR3 protein: CASSGRPGNYGYTF; CDR3 DNA: TGTGCCAGCAGTGGAAGGCCAGGAAACTATGGCTACACCTTC
clone size: few; V gene: TRBV4-1; J gene: TRBJ1-2; D gene: .; CDR3 protein: CASSHGSSVRNRDKGFNYGYTF; CDR3 DNA: TGCGCCAGCAGCCACGGCTCGTCCGTCAGGAACCGGGATAAGGGGTTTAACTATGGCTACACCTTC
clone size: many; V gene: TRBV20-1; J gene: TRBJ2-7; D gene: .; CDR3 protein: CSAIRWQPYEQYF; CDR3 DNA: TGCAGTGCTATAAGATGGCAGCCCTACGAGCAGTACTTC